The TCR beta chain under discussion was sequenced for a study of blood T cells in healthy people across ages. Overall study findings and caveats: In long-lived donors, naive CD4+ cell counts and diversity exceeded those of aged donors.

Around 9.4 milliliters was the volume of peripheral blood drawn from each donor. CDR3 length equals 14 residues. CDR1 and CDR2 (germline): SQVTM, ANQGSEA. V was trimmed by 4 bases and J by 2 bases, leaving 15 bases between them. Through a sample-barcoded 5' primer and a J-beta primer mix, a second PCR was run for roughly 6 to 12 cycles. Tagging of each cDNA molecule was performed by a template-switch adaptor with 12 random nucleotides. The yield of each sample was at least 2.5 million CDR3-containing paired-end reads. TCRdb re-called the 5' RACE reads with MiXCR, one entry per CDR3 protein. The sample carries a few hundred thousand distinct CDR3 sequences, 25% to 30% recorded once. Turning to this clonotype: The antigen remains unidentified.

The sample comprised blood. The origin of this receptor is a woman in her 70s in good health. V usage is TRBV29-1 and J usage is TRBJ2-7, with D perhaps TRBD1 (6 bases). CDR3 sequence (DNA): TGCAGCGTTGCGGGTATACAGGGACCCTACGAGCAGTACTTC. Translating gives CSVAGIQGPYEQYF.